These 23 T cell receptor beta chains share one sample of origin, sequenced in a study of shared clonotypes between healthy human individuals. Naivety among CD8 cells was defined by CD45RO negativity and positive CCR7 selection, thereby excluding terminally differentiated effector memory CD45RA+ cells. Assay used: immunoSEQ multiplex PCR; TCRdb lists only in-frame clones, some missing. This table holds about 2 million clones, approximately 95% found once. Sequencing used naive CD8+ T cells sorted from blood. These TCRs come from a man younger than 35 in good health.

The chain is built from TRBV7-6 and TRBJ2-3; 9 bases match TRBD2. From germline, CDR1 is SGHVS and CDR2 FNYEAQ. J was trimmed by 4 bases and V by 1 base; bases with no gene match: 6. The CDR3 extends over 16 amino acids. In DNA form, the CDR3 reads TGTGCCAGCAGCTTAGGATCGGCGGGAGGGCCAGATACGCAGTATTTT. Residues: CASSLGSAGGPDTQYF.

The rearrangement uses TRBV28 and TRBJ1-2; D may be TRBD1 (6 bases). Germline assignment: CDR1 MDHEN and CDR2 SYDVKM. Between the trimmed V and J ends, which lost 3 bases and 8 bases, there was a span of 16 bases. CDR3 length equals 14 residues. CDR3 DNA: TGTGCCAGCAGTTTCCGCGGGACACCAGGAGGCTACACCTTC. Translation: CASSFRGTPGGYTF.

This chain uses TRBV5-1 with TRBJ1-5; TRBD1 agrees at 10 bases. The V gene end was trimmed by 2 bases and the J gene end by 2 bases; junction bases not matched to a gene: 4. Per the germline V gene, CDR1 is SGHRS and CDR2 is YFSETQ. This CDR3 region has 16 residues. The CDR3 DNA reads TGCGCCAGCAGCTTCGACAGGGGGCATCGCAATCAGCCCCAGCATTTT. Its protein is CASSFDRGHRNQPQHF.

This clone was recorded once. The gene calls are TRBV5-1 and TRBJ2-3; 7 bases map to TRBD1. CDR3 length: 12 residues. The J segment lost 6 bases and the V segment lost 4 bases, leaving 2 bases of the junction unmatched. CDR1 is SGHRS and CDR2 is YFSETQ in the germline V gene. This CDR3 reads CASSPDRDTQYF. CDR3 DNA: TGCGCCAGCAGCCCGGACAGGGATACGCAGTATTTT.

The CDR3 reads CASSESEADNEQFF. DNA for the CDR3: TGCGCCAGCAGTGAGTCAGAGGCGGACAATGAGCAGTTCTTC. The chain is built from TRBV10-1 and TRBJ2-1, with no clear D. Trimming removed 0 bases from V and 5 bases from J, with 8 bases in between. Germline CDR1 is WNHNN and CDR2 is SYGVQD (reference sequence). This CDR3 spans 14 amino acids.

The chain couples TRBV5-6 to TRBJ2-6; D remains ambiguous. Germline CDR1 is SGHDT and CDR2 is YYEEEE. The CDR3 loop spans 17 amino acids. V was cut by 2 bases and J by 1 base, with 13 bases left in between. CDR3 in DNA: TGTGCCAGCAGCTTCCAATTTCTGGAGTCTGGGGCCAACGTCCTGACTTTC. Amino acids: CASSFQFLESGANVLTF. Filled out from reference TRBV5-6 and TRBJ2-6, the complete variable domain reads DAGVTQSPTHLIKTRGQQVTLRCSPKSGHDTVSWYQQALGQGPQFIFQYYEEEERQRGNFPDRFSGHQFPNYSSELNVNALLLGDSALYLCASSFQFLESGANVLTFGAGSRLTVL.

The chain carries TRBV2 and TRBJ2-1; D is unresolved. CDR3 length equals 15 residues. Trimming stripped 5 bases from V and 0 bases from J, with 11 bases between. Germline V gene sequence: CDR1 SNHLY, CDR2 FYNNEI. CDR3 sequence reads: CASSLSHYSYNEQFF. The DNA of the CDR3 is TGTGCCAGCAGTCTCTCACACTACTCCTACAATGAGCAGTTCTTC.

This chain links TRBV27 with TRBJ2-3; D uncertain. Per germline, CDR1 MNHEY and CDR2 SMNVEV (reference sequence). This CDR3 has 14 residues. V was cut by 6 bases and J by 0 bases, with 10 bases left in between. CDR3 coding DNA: TGTGCCAGCAGCGACTTCTCTAGCACAGATACGCAGTATTTT. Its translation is CASSDFSSTDTQYF.

The CDR3, as DNA: TGTGCCAGCAGATACCCCAGGGGGCTCACTGAAGCTTTCTTT. This gives the protein CASRYPRGLTEAFF. This chain links TRBV7-2 with TRBJ1-1; 8 positions match TRBD1. CDR1 is SGHTA, CDR2 FQGNSA, per germline. The V segment lost 6 bases and the J segment 4 bases; nucleotides outside the gene matches: 7. CDR3 length equals 14 residues. Based on the CDR3 plus reference TRBV7-2 and TRBJ1-1, the full variable domain is GAGVSQSPSNKVTEKGKDVELRCDPISGHTALYWYRQSLGQGLEFLIYFQGNSAPDKSGLPSDRFSAERTGGSVSTLTIQRTQQEDSAVYLCASRYPRGLTEAFFGQGTRLTVV.

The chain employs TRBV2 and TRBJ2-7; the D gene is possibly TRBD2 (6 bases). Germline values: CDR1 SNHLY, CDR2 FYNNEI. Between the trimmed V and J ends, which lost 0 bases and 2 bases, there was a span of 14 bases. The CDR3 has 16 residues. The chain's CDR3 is CASSEASAGSAYEQYF. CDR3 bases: TGTGCCAGCAGTGAAGCATCAGCGGGTTCTGCCTACGAGCAGTACTTC.

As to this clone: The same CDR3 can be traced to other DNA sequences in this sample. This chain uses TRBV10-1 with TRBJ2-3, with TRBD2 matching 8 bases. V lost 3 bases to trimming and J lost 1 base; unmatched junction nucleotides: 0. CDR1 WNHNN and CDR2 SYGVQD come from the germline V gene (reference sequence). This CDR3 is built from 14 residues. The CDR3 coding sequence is TGCGCCAGCAGTGACGGGGGGGGCACAGATACGCAGTATTTT. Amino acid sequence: CASSDGGGTDTQYF.

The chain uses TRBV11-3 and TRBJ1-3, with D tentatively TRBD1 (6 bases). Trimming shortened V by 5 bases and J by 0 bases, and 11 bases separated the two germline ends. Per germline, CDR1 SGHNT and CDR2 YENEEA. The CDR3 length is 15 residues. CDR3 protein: CASSPGEGSGNTIYF. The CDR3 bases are TGTGCCAGCAGCCCAGGGGAAGGCTCTGGAAACACCATATATTTT.

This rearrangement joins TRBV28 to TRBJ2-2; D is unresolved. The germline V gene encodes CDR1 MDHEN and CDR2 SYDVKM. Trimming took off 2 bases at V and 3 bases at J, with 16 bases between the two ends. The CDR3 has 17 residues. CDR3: CASSLRGPQPHTGELFF. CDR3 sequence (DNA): TGTGCCAGCAGTTTACGAGGTCCTCAGCCGCACACCGGGGAGCTGTTTTTT.

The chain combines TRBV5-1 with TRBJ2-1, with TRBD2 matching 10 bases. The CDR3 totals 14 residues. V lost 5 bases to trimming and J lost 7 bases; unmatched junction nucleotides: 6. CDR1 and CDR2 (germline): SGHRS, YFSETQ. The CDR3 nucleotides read TGCGCCAGCAGTCCTAGCGGGAGAGGAAATGAGCAGTTCTTC. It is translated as CASSPSGRGNEQFF.

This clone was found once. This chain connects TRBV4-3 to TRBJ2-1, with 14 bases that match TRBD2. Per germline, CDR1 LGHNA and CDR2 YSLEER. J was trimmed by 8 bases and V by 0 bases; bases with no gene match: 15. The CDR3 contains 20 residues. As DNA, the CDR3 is TGCGCCAGCAGCCAAGATCGTATGGGACTAGCGGGAGAGCGTCAGGATGAGCAGTTCTTC. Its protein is CASSQDRMGLAGERQDEQFF.

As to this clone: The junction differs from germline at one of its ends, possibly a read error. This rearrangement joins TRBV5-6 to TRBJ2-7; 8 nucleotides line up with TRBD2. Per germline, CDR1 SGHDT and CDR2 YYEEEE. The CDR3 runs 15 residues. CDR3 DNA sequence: TGTGCCAGCAGCTTTAACGGGAGGGCCTCCTCCGAGCAGTACTTC. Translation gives CASSFNGRASSEQYF.

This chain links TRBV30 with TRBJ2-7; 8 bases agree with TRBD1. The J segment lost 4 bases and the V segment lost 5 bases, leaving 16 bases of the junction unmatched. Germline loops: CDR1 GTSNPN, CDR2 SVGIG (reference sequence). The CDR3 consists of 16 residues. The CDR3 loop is CAWGTGPVLGPYEQYF. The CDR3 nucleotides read TGTGCCTGGGGGACAGGTCCGGTCTTAGGTCCTTACGAGCAGTACTTC.

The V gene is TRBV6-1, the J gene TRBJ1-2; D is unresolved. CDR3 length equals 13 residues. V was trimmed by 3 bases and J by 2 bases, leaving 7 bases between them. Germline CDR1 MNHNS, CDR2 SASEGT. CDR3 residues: CASSEIGNYGYTF. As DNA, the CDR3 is TGTGCCAGCAGTGAGATAGGGAACTATGGCTACACCTTC.

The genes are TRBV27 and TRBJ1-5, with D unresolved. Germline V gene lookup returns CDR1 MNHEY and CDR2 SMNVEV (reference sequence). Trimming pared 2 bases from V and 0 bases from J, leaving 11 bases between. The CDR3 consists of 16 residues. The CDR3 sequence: CASSLSGSYSNQPQHF. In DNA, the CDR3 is TGTGCCAGCAGTTTAAGCGGCAGTTATAGCAATCAGCCCCAGCATTTT.

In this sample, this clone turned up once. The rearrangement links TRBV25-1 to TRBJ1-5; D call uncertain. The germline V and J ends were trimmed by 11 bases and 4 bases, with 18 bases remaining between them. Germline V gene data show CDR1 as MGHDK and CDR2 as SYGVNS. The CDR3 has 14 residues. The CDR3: CAQERTGGNQPQHF. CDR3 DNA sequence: TGTGCCCAGGAGAGGACGGGCGGTAATCAGCCCCAGCATTTT.

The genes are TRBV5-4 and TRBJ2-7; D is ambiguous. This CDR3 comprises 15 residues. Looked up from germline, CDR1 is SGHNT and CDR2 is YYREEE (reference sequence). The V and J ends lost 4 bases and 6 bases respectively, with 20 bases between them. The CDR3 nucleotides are TGTGCCAGCAGCCCTGATGCCCTAGGGATCGGCGAGCAGTACTTC. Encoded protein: CASSPDALGIGEQYF.

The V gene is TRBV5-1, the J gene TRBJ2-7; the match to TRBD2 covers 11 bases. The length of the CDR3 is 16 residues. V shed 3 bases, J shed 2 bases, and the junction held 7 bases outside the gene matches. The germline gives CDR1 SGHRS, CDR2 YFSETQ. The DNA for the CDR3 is TGCGCCAGCAGCTCCCCCATAGCGGGAGGGCCCTACGAGCAGTACTTC. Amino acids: CASSSPIAGGPYEQYF.

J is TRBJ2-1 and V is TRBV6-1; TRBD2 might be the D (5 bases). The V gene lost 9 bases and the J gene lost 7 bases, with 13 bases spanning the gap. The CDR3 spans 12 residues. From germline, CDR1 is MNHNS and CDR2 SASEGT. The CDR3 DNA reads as TGTGCCAGTTACGAGGGCGGGAATGAGCAGTTCTTC. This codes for CASYEGGNEQFF.